Listed below are T cell receptor beta chains from one sample, sequenced in a study of immune heterogeneity within non-small cell lung tumors. TCRdb reanalysed the multiplex PCR reads using MiXCR and keeps one entry per CDR3 protein. The table has around 9,800 distinct CDR3 sequences, 15% to 25% seen once; the top ten hold roughly 3.8%. The sample taken for sequencing was lung tumor tissue. Source of these receptors: a man in his sixties with non-small cell lung cancer. Both conserved end residues are part of each CDR3. D genes are given only for firm matches. Size is omitted from some rows. Given values are once, few, many or a class for expanded clones.

cdr3_nt cdr3_aa v_call d_call j_call clone_size
TGTGCCAGCAGCCCCCAACTAGAGACCCAGTACTTC CASSPQLETQYF TRBV11-2 NA TRBJ2-5 many
TGCAGTGCCGGGGGGACATCCTACGAGCAGTACTTC CSAGGTSYEQYF TRBV20-1 NA TRBJ2-7 medium-sized
TGTGCCAGCAGCCAAAGTTTTCTCGGCCCGTTGGACGAGCAGTACTTC CASSQSFLGPLDEQYF TRBV3-1 NA TRBJ2-7 many
TGTGCCACCAGTGCCGTAGCGGGAGCAATGGAGACCCAGTACTTC CATSAVAGAMETQYF TRBV24-1 TRBD2 TRBJ2-5 few
TGTGCCAGTACTCACCCACAGGGTATGGGCACTGAAGCTTTCTTT CASTHPQGMGTEAFF TRBV19 NA TRBJ1-1 many
TGTGCCAGTAGTATGGGGGACAGAGGGGGTCCGGGGACCCAGTACTTC CASSMGDRGGPGTQYF TRBV19 TRBD1 TRBJ2-5 few
TGCGCCAGCAGCTTGGCCGCTGGGAACAATCAGCCCCAGCATTTT CASSLAAGNNQPQHF TRBV5-1 NA TRBJ1-5 medium-sized
TGCAGTGGGACTAGCCAAGAGACCCAGTACTTC CSGTSQETQYF TRBV20-1 TRBD2 TRBJ2-5 NA
TGTGCCAGCAGCTTAGTCTTCGGAGAAGAGACCCAGTACTTC CASSLVFGEETQYF TRBV7-2 NA TRBJ2-5 NA
TGTGCCAGTAGTATACGGAGCTCTGGGGCCAACGTCCTGACTTTC CASSIRSSGANVLTF TRBV19 NA TRBJ2-6 NA
TGCGCCAGCAGCCCCAGGGAGGTCACTGAAGCTTTCTTT CASSPREVTEAFF TRBV4-1 NA TRBJ1-1 NA
TGTGCCAGCAGTTCTCGGTTGGATACGCAGTATTTT CASSSRLDTQYF TRBV2 NA TRBJ2-3 NA
TGTGCCAGCAGCTTGGACGGGACTAGCGGGAGTGACGAGCAGTACTTC CASSLDGTSGSDEQYF TRBV11-3 TRBD2 TRBJ2-7 many
TGTGCCAGCAGCTTGGGGGACAGACAGTCCTACGAGCAGTACTTC CASSLGDRQSYEQYF TRBV5-6 TRBD1 TRBJ2-7 medium-sized
TGTGCCAGCACACTAGCGGGAGGGCCCGCAGATACGCAGTATTTT CASTLAGGPADTQYF TRBV27 TRBD2 TRBJ2-3 NA
TGTGCCAGCAGCCAAGAAACGGGAGTCCACAATGAGCAGTTCTTC CASSQETGVHNEQFF TRBV3-1 NA TRBJ2-1 few
TGTGCCAGCAGCTTGGTACGGGACAGTTGGACTAGCGGGTCTCAAGAGACCCAGTACTTC CASSLVRDSWTSGSQETQYF TRBV7-9 TRBD2 TRBJ2-5 few
TGTGCCAGTAGCTCCTTCGTACGGGATCAGCCCCAGCATTTT CASSSFVRDQPQHF TRBV19 NA TRBJ1-5 medium-sized
TGTGCCAGCAGTATCCAGGCCTCCTATCAGCCCCAGCATTTT CASSIQASYQPQHF TRBV2 NA TRBJ1-5 few
TGTGCCAGCAGCCCCAGACTAGACTCCTACGAGCAGTACTTC CASSPRLDSYEQYF TRBV3-1 NA TRBJ2-7 few
TGTGCCAGCAGGGGACAGGGAACCGGCTACACCTTC CASRGQGTGYTF TRBV28 TRBD1 TRBJ1-2 few
TGTGCCAGCAGCTTAGCAGGGTCCAACACCGGGGAGCTGTTTTTT CASSLAGSNTGELFF TRBV7-9 NA TRBJ2-2 NA
TGCAGTGCTAGAGATGGCCGGGAGCAGTACTTC CSARDGREQYF TRBV20-1 NA TRBJ2-7 many
TGTGCCAGTAGTACTAGCGGGAGAACCTACAATGAGCAGTTCTTC CASSTSGRTYNEQFF TRBV19 TRBD2 TRBJ2-1 few
TGTGCCAGCAGCGCGACATGGCGGGAGCCCCAGCATTTT CASSATWREPQHF TRBV2 NA TRBJ1-5 medium-sized
TGTGCCAGCAGCGAAGTACCGGTGCCTCCCTACAATGAGCAGTTCTTC CASSEVPVPPYNEQFF TRBV6-1 NA TRBJ2-1 medium-sized
TGTGCCAGCAGCTTATCTCTAGGACCCTACGAGCAGTACTTC CASSLSLGPYEQYF TRBV7-2 NA TRBJ2-7 few
TGTGCCAGCAGATCCTCTGAAAGGAACACTGAAGCTTTCTTT CASRSSERNTEAFF TRBV6-1 NA TRBJ1-1 medium-sized
TGTGCCATCAGCTTAAGGGGTTCCAGCAATCAGCCCCAGCATTTT CAISLRGSSNQPQHF TRBV13 NA TRBJ1-5 NA
TGTGCCACATTGACGGGGACTAACTATGGCTACACCTTC CATLTGTNYGYTF TRBV28 NA TRBJ1-2 medium-sized
TGTGCCAGCAGTTGGGGTACTGCGGGGGCCAACGTCCTGACTTTC CASSWGTAGANVLTF TRBV27 NA TRBJ2-6 few
TGCAGTGCCCGGCCCCCCGGACGGAGAAACACCGGGGAGCTGTTTTTT CSARPPGRRNTGELFF TRBV20-1 NA TRBJ2-2 few
TGTTCCACCAGCAGAGAGGTGGGGGACTATAATCAGCCCCAGCATTTT CSTSREVGDYNQPQHF TRBV15 NA TRBJ1-5 NA
TGTGCCAGCAGCTTGGTTTCGGGAGAGCGGGATACGCAGTATTTT CASSLVSGERDTQYF TRBV11-3 NA TRBJ2-3 medium-sized
TGCAGCGTTGCTAACACTGAAGCTTTCTTT CSVANTEAFF TRBV29-1 NA TRBJ1-1 NA
TGTGCCAGCAGTGAACCAAGACAGGAGCTGAACACTGAAGCTTTCTTT CASSEPRQELNTEAFF TRBV2 NA TRBJ1-1 medium-sized
TGTGCCATCAGCCCCGACAGGGGTTGGGACACTGAAGCTTTCTTT CAISPDRGWDTEAFF TRBV10-3 TRBD1 TRBJ1-1 few